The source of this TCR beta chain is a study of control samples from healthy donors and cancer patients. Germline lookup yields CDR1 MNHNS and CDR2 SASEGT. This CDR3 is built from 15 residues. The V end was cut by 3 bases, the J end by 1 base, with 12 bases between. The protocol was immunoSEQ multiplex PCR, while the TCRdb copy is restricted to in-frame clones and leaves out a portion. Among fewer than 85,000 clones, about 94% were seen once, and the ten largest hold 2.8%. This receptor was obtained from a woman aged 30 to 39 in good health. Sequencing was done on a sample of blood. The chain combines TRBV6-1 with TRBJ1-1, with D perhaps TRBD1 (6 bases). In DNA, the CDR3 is TGTGCCAGCAGTGACAGGGGTGGGCCGAACACTGAAGCTTTCTTT. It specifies CASSDRGGPNTEAFF.